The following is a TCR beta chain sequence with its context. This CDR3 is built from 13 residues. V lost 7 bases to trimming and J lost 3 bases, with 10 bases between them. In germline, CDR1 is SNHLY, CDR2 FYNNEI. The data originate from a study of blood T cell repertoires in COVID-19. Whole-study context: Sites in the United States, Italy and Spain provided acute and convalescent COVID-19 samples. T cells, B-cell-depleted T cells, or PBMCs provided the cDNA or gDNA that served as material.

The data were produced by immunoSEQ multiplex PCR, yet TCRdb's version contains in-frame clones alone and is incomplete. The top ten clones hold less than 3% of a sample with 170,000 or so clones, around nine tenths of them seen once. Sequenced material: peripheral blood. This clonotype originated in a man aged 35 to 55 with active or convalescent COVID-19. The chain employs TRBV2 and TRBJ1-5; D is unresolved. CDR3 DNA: TGTGCCAGCATGAGAGACAACAATCAGCCCCAGCATTTT. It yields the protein CASMRDNNQPQHF.